The TCR beta chain described here comes from a study of blood T cell repertoires in COVID-19 (dated by TCRdb to about 2020). Turning to the overall study: Collaborator samples came from the United States, Italy and Spain and covered acute and convalescent phases of COVID-19. Subjects who had been exposed to COVID-19, were actively infected with it, or had recovered from it provided the deeply sampled blood TCRbeta repertoires that made up the dataset. Where HLA class I and class II types were available, the types were taken from metadata supplied by the sample provider, not from assay-based typing. The samples were drawn from two sources: the first 160 participants of the ongoing ImmuneRACE study, and 1,000 to 1,500 subjects contributed by 6 global collaborators. A de-identified subject ID, COVID-19 status, age in years and sex were almost always included in the sample metadata. The prospective study material was composed of cDNA or gDNA derived from T cells, B-cell-depleted T cells, or PBMCs. The repertoires were released in a freely available public database intended as a resource for research on the immune response to SARS-CoV-2.

Concerning this clone itself: Its antigen is currently not known. No base-level quality is on record; no much larger clone is a single base apart.

Spanning cysteine to phenylalanine, the CDR3 consists of 15 amino acids. This entry keeps only the CDR3 DNA: 45 bases, framed from base 1. The germline V gene encodes CDR1 SGHRS and CDR2 YFSETQ. V trim: 4 bases; J trim: 5 bases; unmatched bases: 9. What the research found in general, with its limitations: The amount of clinical and demographic metadata varied by source and participant and was provided uncurated.

TCRbeta CDR3 regions were amplified from genomic DNA using the immunoSEQ Assay, a bias-controlled multiplex PCR. From the authors' description of their analysis: Nucleated cell counts per sample were estimated from amplification of reference gene primers within the assay. Sequence reads were collapsed and filtered to measure the absolute abundance of every unique TCRbeta CDR3 rearrangement. Productive Simpson clonality was computed per sample as the square root of Simpson's diversity index over productive rearrangements. The clones in this table, taken by TCRdb from immuneACCESS, are in-frame only. Not every clone is retained; where verified, under half of the shortfall comes from an unresolved V gene, and the cause of the rest is unknown. The V and J calls and clone size are taken from that table; D and trimming were inferred from the DNA. For this sample there are around 250,000 clones; approximately 90% appear just once. The ten most abundant clones make up approximately 4.1% of the sample.

Participants in the prospective study were aged about 18 to 100 years, lived in more than 20 United States geographic areas, and enrolled through a virtual design. In the prospective study, cohorts were assigned on the basis of participant-reported clinical history obtained from a screening survey and a study questionnaire. Recovered participants in ImmuneRACE Cohort 3 were defined by two consecutive negative NP/OP PCR tests, clearance by a healthcare professional, or resolution of symptoms. In the prospective study, mobile phlebotomists collected whole blood, serum and a nasopharyngeal or oropharyngeal swab from each participant. Over a 2-month period, participants in the prospective study had the option of providing additional blood draws and questionnaires. Before DNA extraction, prospective study blood samples were shipped either frozen or at room temperature.

The sequenced material came from PBMCs or T cells enriched from blood (not recorded which). The receptor's source is a woman aged 30 to 39 who had recovered from COVID-19. The sequence joins TRBV5-1 to TRBJ2-1; TRBD2 lines up with 7 middle nucleotides. The CDR3 amino acid sequence is: CASSRAIAGNNEQFF. The nucleotide sequence reads as follows: TGCGCCAGCAGCCGGGCTATAGCGGGCAACAATGAGCAGTTCTTC.